This T cell receptor (beta chain) was profiled in a study of shared clonotypes between healthy human individuals. At the level of the study: CD8 memory received one plate per donor, CD8 naive two, CD4 memory three and CD4 naive three.

TCRdb's copy holds only in-frame clones and misses some; the assay was immunoSEQ multiplex PCR. Among about 2.1 million clones, 85% to 95% were seen once, and the ten largest hold approximately 1.6%. In its sample, this clone was seen a few times. Positively selected for CCR7, the CD45RO-negative cells used as naive CD8 cells excluded terminally differentiated effector memory CD45RA+ cells. Donors comprised only Caucasian adults living in Nashville, Tennessee. The sequence was collected from a man between 18 and 35 years old in good health. Some clones in this sample may be carry-over from other donors' samples. Sequenced material: naive CD8+ T cells from PBMCs.

CDR3 bases: TGTGCCAGCAGCCCCGAGGCTGGCACTGAAGCTTTCTTT. This gives the protein CASSPEAGTEAFF. The chain has TRBV28 and TRBJ1-1, with D unresolved. The V gene's germline CDR1 is MDHEN and CDR2 SYDVKM. The germline V and J ends were trimmed by 6 bases and 4 bases, with 12 bases remaining between them. This CDR3 spans 13 amino acids.